The present T cell receptor (beta chain) was sequenced within a study of blood T cell repertoires in COVID-19. The CDR3 contains 13 residues. Germline assignment: CDR1 SGHDN and CDR2 FVKESK. TCRdb's copy holds only in-frame clones and misses some; the assay was immunoSEQ multiplex PCR. The top ten clones hold approximately 25% of a sample with tens of thousands of clones, about 80% of them seen once. Note on this clone: One end of the junction is discordant with germline, which a read error may explain.

Sequencing was carried out using peripheral blood. This sequence originates from a human donor with acute or convalescent COVID-19. The donor label of this sample is uncertain. The rearrangement uses TRBV14 and TRBJ2-1; D may be TRBD1 (5 bases). CDR3 sequence (DNA): TGTGCCAGCAGCCAAGATTTCACAGGTGGGAAGGTCTTC. Residues: CASSQDFTGGKVF. Filled out from reference TRBV14 and TRBJ2-1, the complete variable domain reads EAGVTQFPSHSVIEKGQTVTLRCDPISGHDNLYWYRRVMGKEIKFLLHFVKESKQDESGMPNNRFLAERTGGTYSTLKVQPAELEDSGVYFCASSQDFTGGKVFGPGTRLTVL.